This T cell receptor (beta chain) came from a study of T cells in Graves' hyperthyroidism and ophthalmopathy (dated by TCRdb to the late 2010s). Looking at the study overall: Peripheral blood was sampled at the time of initial diagnosis, prior to any treatment. The 75 to 100 discovery patients were divided at random into training and test sets in a 7:3 ratio. To identify distinguishing TCR V-J signatures, a discovery cohort of about a hundred patients was used, comprising 40 to 45 with Graves' ophthalmopathy and some 60 with stable Graves' hyperthyroidism. According to the paper, TCR Vbeta CDR3 sequencing was carried out on over 130 peripheral blood samples, which came from under 50 ophthalmopathy, around 74 hyperthyroidism and about 17 progressor patients. In addition, the study compared T-cell repertoires in thyroid tissue and in blood from roughly 6 Graves' hyperthyroidism patients. Whether ophthalmopathy could be predicted prospectively was tested in an independent validation cohort made up of approximately 19 hyperthyroidism patients plus 17 patients who later progressed to ophthalmopathy. After blood sampling, hyperthyroidism patients were treated with methimazole at a starting dose of 30 mg daily, and ophthalmopathy patients were treated with high-dose intravenous methylprednisolone. Results the study describes overall, beyond this receptor: Most expanded thyroid clonotypes (frequency above 0.001) were also detected in blood, suggesting blood repertoires may reflect thyroid immune responses. Sample size was not statistically predetermined, and investigators were not blinded to group allocation. In cross-validation, a model built on a 13 V-J signature told ophthalmopathy apart from stable hyperthyroidism with less than 90% sensitivity and around 81% specificity, and in testing the same model reached 80%/75%. In validation, the model predicted progression to ophthalmopathy with just under 71% sensitivity and around 72% specificity, a median of 6.5 months before onset.

About this clonotype itself: Its antigen is unknown. Base qualities are not recorded, but no much larger clone differs from it by a single base.

CDR1 and CDR2 are read off the germline V gene (reference sequence) as SEHNR and FQNEAQ. Inclusive of the bounding cysteine and phenylalanine, the CDR3 is 17 residues long. Only the CDR3 region is kept as DNA, spanning 51 bases read in frame from base 1. The V end gives up 5 bases and the J end 3 bases, leaving 13 bases in the junction not matched to a gene. The hyperthyroidism patients were between 18 and 65 years old and newly diagnosed, with a disease duration of less than 2 months. Any patient with an uncontrolled infection, another autoimmune disease, pregnancy or lactation was excluded. Diagnoses were established on the basis of clinical symptoms, serum thyroxine and TRAb, thyroid ultrasound, and orbital computed tomography. Blood from progressor patients was drawn when they were first diagnosed with hyperthyroidism, before any ophthalmopathy symptoms appeared. Ficoll-Paque density gradient centrifugation was used to isolate PBMCs from 9.5 to 10 ml of fresh peripheral blood. Progressor patients were initially diagnosed with Graves' hyperthyroidism and developed ophthalmopathy during follow-up. Total RNA was extracted with Trizol reagent, and quality was checked on an Agilent 2100 Bioanalyzer.

The TCR beta CDR3 regions were amplified from the RNA transcripts. The first round of RT-PCR for the TCR CDR3 was performed with the HTBI primer set and the Qiagen OneStep RT-PCR kit. The libraries were constructed in a second round of multiplex PCR and then size-selected and purified. Paired-end sequencing of the libraries was performed with 100 bp reads on an Illumina HiSeq2000. As for the original processing: SOAPnuke was used to process the raw data, removing reads that contained adapters or uncalled bases, had a mean Phred below 15, or lacked an exact match to the constant primer or identifier. COPE v1.2.5 was used to merge the high-quality paired reads, and each unique nucleotide sequence was defined as a clonotype. MiTCR v1.1 was used to align the clonotypes against IMGT TRBV, TRBD and TRBJ reference segments. Only V-J combinations with frequency above 0.0001, covering 99% to 99.2% of repertoires, were analysed. A TCS score was defined as the ratio between F50 (clonal expansion) and ExV (chaos), using BLOSUM62-based TCRdist between CDR3 peptides within each V-J. Welch's t-statistics and random forest reduced 514 V-J features to under 15, which were used in a naive Bayes classifier (R e1071). Using fastp at Q25 and MiXCR, TCRdb reprocessed the public reads and kept productive beta chains. Merged by CDR3 protein, the rows form single entries marked with the most common genes and DNA. Clone size and V and J calls follow TCRdb, not the original study. A total of a few hundred thousand distinct CDR3 sequences appear in this sample, approximately 15% of them only once. More than 5% of the sample comes from the top ten.

The chain was built from TRBV7-9 and TRBJ2-3; 8 of the junction bases match TRBD2. The sequenced sample consisted of blood. The origin of this receptor is a young woman with Graves' hyperthyroidism that later progressed to Graves' ophthalmopathy. This receptor has the CDR3 CASSPPSGSTRTDTQYF. At the DNA level, the sequence is TGTGCCAGCAGCCCACCAAGCGGGAGTACTAGGACAGATACGCAGTATTTT.